A selection of T cell receptor beta chains follows, all from one sample in a study of blood T cell repertoires in COVID-19. This table comes from immunoSEQ multiplex PCR, and its TCRdb copy is limited to in-frame clones, with some not included. The sample records 120,000 to 150,000 clones, around 84% being singletons. The source material was peripheral blood. The receptors were gathered from a man aged 55 to 70 with active or convalescent COVID-19. Each CDR3 is given with its conserved first and last residue. The order of the fields is V gene, clone size, J gene, D gene, CDR3 DNA, CDR3 protein. A D gene is named only where the DNA matches it firmly. Some rows mark clone size as missing; the rest say once, few, many or name a class of expanded clone.

TRBV27	NA	TRBJ2-1	NA	TGTGCCAGCAGTTTAACTACTGCACCCTACAATGAGCAGTTCTTC	CASSLTTAPYNEQFF
TRBV6-6	few	TRBJ1-1	NA	TGTGCCAGCAGTGAGGGCTACCCTGAAGCTTTCTTT	CASSEGYPEAFF
TRBV19	NA	TRBJ1-2	NA	TGTGCCAGTAGTGGGACTTTTTATGGCTACACCTTC	CASSGTFYGYTF
TRBV18	NA	TRBJ2-7	NA	TGTGCCAGCTCACCCTTCGGACAGACCTACGAGCAGTACTTC	CASSPFGQTYEQYF
TRBV5-1	NA	TRBJ2-1	NA	TGCGCCAGCAGCTTGGAGGGGTCGGTCATCTTTTCCAATGAGCAGTTCTTC	CASSLEGSVIFSNEQFF
TRBV5-8	few	TRBJ1-5	NA	TGTGCCAGCAGCGCCCGAGTAGGAGTGAGCAATCAGCCCCAGCATTTT	CASSARVGVSNQPQHF
TRBV19	few	TRBJ2-7	TRBD1	TGTGCCAGTACCCCGACAGGGGTAGGCTACGAGCAGTACTTC	CASTPTGVGYEQYF
TRBV28	NA	TRBJ1-4	NA	TGTGCCAGCAGCGATCAGGGCGCAACTAATGAAAAACTGTTTTTT	CASSDQGATNEKLFF
TRBV7-9	NA	TRBJ1-2	NA	TGTGCCAGCAGCTTAGCCCCCAGGGGCAGGTTCAATGGCTACACCTTC	CASSLAPRGRFNGYTF
TRBV19	NA	TRBJ1-5	NA	TGTGCCAGTAGTAGTTCACAGGATTCAATCAGCCCCCAGCATTTT	CASSSSQDSISPQHF
TRBV6-4	NA	TRBJ1-5	NA	TGTGCCAGCTTCACCGCCCCGGCGGGCGTGAGCAATCAGCCCCAGCATTTT	CASFTAPAGVSNQPQHF
TRBV5-1	NA	TRBJ1-2	NA	TGCGCCAGCAGCCCCGGAACAGGGCTAAGTGGCTACACCTTC	CASSPGTGLSGYTF
TRBV7-9	NA	TRBJ2-7	TRBD1	TGTGCCAGCAGCTTAGACGGGACAGCTACCTACGAGCAGTACTTC	CASSLDGTATYEQYF
TRBV5-1	NA	TRBJ1-2	TRBD1	TGCGCCAGCCGGACAGGGAGGGGATATGGCTACACCTTC	CASRTGRGYGYTF
TRBV12-3/TRBV12-4	NA	TRBJ1-5	NA	TGTGCCAGCAGTTGGGGAGATCAGCCCCAGCATTTT	CASSWGDQPQHF
TRBV30	once	TRBJ1-5	TRBD1	TGTGCCTGGAGCCTGGGACAGATGAATCAGCCCCAGCATTTT	CAWSLGQMNQPQHF
TRBV7-9	few	TRBJ1-1	NA	TGTGCCAGCACCCGGACAGAGAAGAGCACTGAAGCTTTCTTT	CASTRTEKSTEAFF
TRBV2	NA	TRBJ1-5	NA	TGTGCCAGCATGTTTGGGCAGACTAGCAATCAGCCCCAGCATTTT	CASMFGQTSNQPQHF
TRBV7-2	few	TRBJ2-7	NA	TGTGCCAGCAGCTTAGTCAGCCGCGGCGAGCAGTACTTC	CASSLVSRGEQYF
TRBV9	NA	TRBJ2-1	NA	TGTGCCAGCAGCGGGGGCAGTGAGCAGTTCTTC	CASSGGSEQFF
TRBV30	NA	TRBJ1-3	NA	TGTGCCTGGAGTCCGAGTGGAAACACCATATATTTT	CAWSPSGNTIYF
TRBV18	NA	TRBJ2-3	TRBD2	TGTGCCAGCTCACCGGGGGCTAGCGGGAGTACAGATACGCAGTATTTT	CASSPGASGSTDTQYF
TRBV20-1	NA	TRBJ1-2	NA	TGCAGTGCTAGTCCAGACTATGGCTACACCTTC	CSASPDYGYTF
TRBV10-3	NA	TRBJ1-2	NA	TGTGCCATCAGTGAAAGTGAACACCGAGGCTACACCTTC	CAISESEHRGYTF
TRBV21-1	NA	TRBJ1-2	NA	TGTGCCAGCAGCAAAGATGGGGACAGGGCTGGCTACACCTTC	CASSKDGDRAGYTF
TRBV18	NA	TRBJ2-7	NA	TGTGCCAGCTCACCGGATAACAGGGTCTTCTCCTACGAGCAGTACTTC	CASSPDNRVFSYEQYF
TRBV11-3	NA	TRBJ2-2	TRBD1	TGTGCCAGCAGCCCTGACAGGGCCCGGGAGCTGTTTTTT	CASSPDRARELFF
TRBV5-6	NA	TRBJ1-5	NA	TGTGCCAGCAGCCCGGGGGTCCTTAGCAATCAGCCCCAGCATTTT	CASSPGVLSNQPQHF
TRBV6-5	NA	TRBJ2-7	NA	TGTGCCAGCAGAGGGGGATCCTACGAGCAGTACTTC	CASRGGSYEQYF
TRBV25-1	NA	TRBJ2-2	TRBD2	TGTGCCAGCGAGAAGTCTCTCCCGGGACTAGGAGGCGGGGAGCTGTTTTTT	CASEKSLPGLGGGELFF
TRBV5-5	NA	TRBJ1-5	TRBD1	TGTGCCAGCAGCTTTGCGGGACAGTACAATCAGCCCCAGCATTTT	CASSFAGQYNQPQHF
TRBV7-3	once	TRBJ2-1	TRBD1	TGTGCCAGCAGCTCAACCGGGACAGGGTTTGGAGAGCAGTTCTTC	CASSSTGTGFGEQFF
TRBV5-1	NA	TRBJ2-3	NA	TGCGCCAGCAGCTTGGAACTAGTCCGCACAGATACGCAGTATTTT	CASSLELVRTDTQYF
TRBV27	NA	TRBJ1-4	TRBD1	TGTGCCAGCAGCCCAGTCAGGGGGCCGCAAGCAACTAATGAAAAACTGTTTTTT	CASSPVRGPQATNEKLFF
TRBV7-2	NA	TRBJ2-1	NA	TGTGCCAGCAGCTTCGGGCTAGCCGGCGGAAAAGAGCAGTTCTTC	CASSFGLAGGKEQFF
TRBV11-2	NA	TRBJ2-3	NA	TGTGCCAGCAGCTTAGGGCAGGGGCCAGATACGCAGTATTTT	CASSLGQGPDTQYF
TRBV27	NA	TRBJ2-7	NA	TGTGCCAGCAGTTTGAGGGAGAAGTCCTACGAGCAGTACTTC	CASSLREKSYEQYF
TRBV28	NA	TRBJ1-5	TRBD1	TGTGCCAGCAGTTTAGACAGGGTTCTGCCCCAGCATTTT	CASSLDRVLPQHF
TRBV7-9	NA	TRBJ2-7	NA	TGTGCCAGCAGCTTACACAGCCCCAGGGCAAGCGAGCAGTACTTC	CASSLHSPRASEQYF
TRBV4-1	NA	TRBJ2-2	NA	TGCGCCAGCAGCCATCCGACAGAAACCGGGGAGCTGTTTTTT	CASSHPTETGELFF
TRBV27	NA	TRBJ2-1	TRBD1	TGTGCCAGCAGTTTATTTAAGACAGGGGGCGAGAATGAGCAGTTCTTC	CASSLFKTGGENEQFF
TRBV18	NA	TRBJ1-1	NA	TGTGCCACCCGGGACACAACTGAAGCTTTCTTT	CATRDTTEAFF
TRBV29-1	NA	TRBJ2-1	NA	TGCAGCGTTGAACACAGGACCAGTCTAAGCTCCTACAATGAGCAGTTCTTC	CSVEHRTSLSSYNEQFF
TRBV11-3	NA	TRBJ2-3	NA	TGTGCCAGCAGCTTAGACCCTCACAGGACGCAGTATTTT	CASSLDPHRTQYF
TRBV28	once	TRBJ1-6	NA	TGTGCCAGCAGTTTATTTAGGGACATCTCACCCCTCCACTTT	CASSLFRDISPLHF
TRBV11-1	NA	TRBJ2-1	TRBD1	TGTGCCAGCAGCCCTCAGGGGGCGTCCTACAATGAGCAGTTCTTC	CASSPQGASYNEQFF
TRBV15	NA	TRBJ2-5	TRBD1	TGTGCCACCAGCAGAGATCTGGACAGGACCCAAGAGACCCAGTACTTC	CATSRDLDRTQETQYF
TRBV6-2/TRBV6-3	few	TRBJ1-2	NA	TGTGCCAGCAGTTACTCTTATTCCTCCAACTATGGCTACACCTTC	CASSYSYSSNYGYTF
TRBV6-4	NA	TRBJ2-5	TRBD1	TGTGCCAGCAGTGACGGTCTGGGACAGGGGATAGAGACCCAGTACTTC	CASSDGLGQGIETQYF
TRBV7-2	NA	TRBJ2-1	TRBD2	TGTGCCAGCAGCTTAGCGGGCGACCTAGCGGGAATTGAGCAGTTCTTC	CASSLAGDLAGIEQFF
TRBV28	NA	TRBJ2-2	NA	TGTGCCAGCAGTTCGGACCTACACAGGACCGGGGAGCTGTTTTTT	CASSSDLHRTGELFF
TRBV10-3	NA	TRBJ1-6	NA	TGTGCCATCAGTGAACGTAGCACCTATAATTCACCCCTCCACTTT	CAISERSTYNSPLHF
TRBV9	NA	TRBJ2-7	NA	TGTGCCAGCAGCCCCGGGACTTACGAGCAGTACTTC	CASSPGTYEQYF
TRBV5-6	NA	TRBJ1-2	NA	TGTGCCAGCAGCCCCGACAAGAACTATGGCTACACCTTC	CASSPDKNYGYTF
TRBV19	NA	TRBJ2-7	TRBD1	TGTGCCACCTCCGGGACAGGTCCCGGCGAGCAGTACTTC	CATSGTGPGEQYF
TRBV12-1	few	TRBJ2-7	NA	TGTGCCAGACCAGGGCCGCCCGACGAGCAGTACTTC	CARPGPPDEQYF
TRBV30	NA	TRBJ1-3	NA	TGTGCCTGGGGGACTTCCCCCGGGGACACCATATATTTT	CAWGTSPGDTIYF
TRBV7-6	NA	TRBJ2-2	NA	TGTGCCAGCAGCTTAGTTAGGGGTCCTAACACCGGGGAGCTGTTTTTT	CASSLVRGPNTGELFF
TRBV30	NA	TRBJ2-2	TRBD2	TGTGCCTGGAGTCCACTAGCGGGAGGGGGCACCGGGGAGCTGTTTTTT	CAWSPLAGGGTGELFF